These T cell receptor beta chains were read from a single sample in a study of blood T cell repertoires in COVID-19. TCRdb's table, derived via immunoSEQ multiplex PCR, lists solely in-frame clones and lacks some. The repertoire holds about 200,000 clones, with around 83% as singletons. Sequenced input: peripheral blood. The receptors come from a human donor in a cohort sampled during active COVID-19. Each CDR3 is given with its conserved first and last residue. Each record gives: V gene, J gene, D gene, clone size, CDR3 DNA, CDR3 protein. The D gene is left open where the match is weak. Clone size is shown for a subset of rows, as once, few, many or a class of expanded clone.

v_call: TRBV28
j_call: TRBJ2-3
d_call: NA
clone_size: NA
cdr3_nt: TGTGCCAGCAGTCCGCGGGGCGGGTCCGACACAGATACGCAGTATTTT
cdr3_aa: CASSPRGGSDTDTQYF

v_call: TRBV5-4
j_call: TRBJ1-1
d_call: TRBD1
clone_size: NA
cdr3_nt: TGTGCCAGCAGCTTGTATAGCGAGGGGGCGGGTGAAGCTTTCTTT
cdr3_aa: CASSLYSEGAGEAFF

v_call: TRBV7-2
j_call: TRBJ2-7
d_call: TRBD1
clone_size: once
cdr3_nt: TGTGCCAGCAGCCGCCGGACAGGGTACGAGCAGTACTTC
cdr3_aa: CASSRRTGYEQYF

v_call: TRBV7-2
j_call: TRBJ2-4
d_call: TRBD1
clone_size: NA
cdr3_nt: TGTGCCAGCAGCTCCACAGGGGTAGAAAACATTCAGTACTTC
cdr3_aa: CASSSTGVENIQYF

v_call: TRBV29-1
j_call: TRBJ2-1
d_call: NA
clone_size: NA
cdr3_nt: TGCAGCGTTGAAGTACAGCGGGTTGAGCAGTTCTTC
cdr3_aa: CSVEVQRVEQFF

v_call: TRBV27
j_call: TRBJ2-1
d_call: TRBD1
clone_size: NA
cdr3_nt: TGTGCCAGCAGAACCGGGACAGGGGGCTACAATGAGCAGTTCTTC
cdr3_aa: CASRTGTGGYNEQFF

v_call: TRBV10-2
j_call: TRBJ2-2
d_call: NA
clone_size: once
cdr3_nt: TGCGCCAGCAGTCGACAGGAGCCCGGGGAGCTGTTTTTT
cdr3_aa: CASSRQEPGELFF

v_call: TRBV7-8
j_call: TRBJ2-3
d_call: NA
clone_size: NA
cdr3_nt: TGTGCCAGCAGCTTATGGAGGGTGGATACGCAGTATTTT
cdr3_aa: CASSLWRVDTQYF

v_call: TRBV28
j_call: TRBJ1-2
d_call: TRBD1
clone_size: NA
cdr3_nt: TGTGCCAGCAGTACTAGACAGGGTTATGGCTACACCTTC
cdr3_aa: CASSTRQGYGYTF

v_call: TRBV2
j_call: TRBJ2-1
d_call: TRBD1
clone_size: NA
cdr3_nt: TGTGCCACCTCCACCGGACAGGGGGCAAATGAGCAGTTCTTC
cdr3_aa: CATSTGQGANEQFF

v_call: TRBV2
j_call: TRBJ1-2
d_call: NA
clone_size: once
cdr3_nt: TGTGCCAGCAGTGAAATGGGCAGGACGGGAGGCTACACCTTC
cdr3_aa: CASSEMGRTGGYTF

v_call: TRBV11-2
j_call: TRBJ1-1
d_call: NA
clone_size: NA
cdr3_nt: TGTGCCAGCAGCCTAGACGGGGATTGGAACACTGAAGCTTTCTTT
cdr3_aa: CASSLDGDWNTEAFF

v_call: TRBV5-1
j_call: TRBJ2-7
d_call: TRBD2
clone_size: once
cdr3_nt: TGCGCCAGCAGCGCCGGACTAGCGGGAGTCGAGCAGTACTTC
cdr3_aa: CASSAGLAGVEQYF

v_call: TRBV28
j_call: TRBJ1-1
d_call: TRBD1
clone_size: NA
cdr3_nt: TGTGCCAGCAGGATGACAGGGCTGATGAACACTGAAGCTTTCTTT
cdr3_aa: CASRMTGLMNTEAFF

v_call: TRBV5-1
j_call: TRBJ2-2
d_call: TRBD2
clone_size: NA
cdr3_nt: TGCGCCAGCAGCTTGGCTTCGAGGACTAGCGGTGCCGGGGAGCTGTTTTTT
cdr3_aa: CASSLASRTSGAGELFF

v_call: TRBV4-1
j_call: TRBJ2-1
d_call: TRBD1
clone_size: NA
cdr3_nt: TGCGCCAGCAGCCAATCAACAGGGGGGAGCTCCTACAATGAGCAGTTCTTC
cdr3_aa: CASSQSTGGSSYNEQFF

v_call: TRBV19
j_call: TRBJ2-7
d_call: NA
clone_size: NA
cdr3_nt: TGTGCCAGTAGTATTCAGGCAGCAACCTACGAGCAGTACTTC
cdr3_aa: CASSIQAATYEQYF

v_call: TRBV28
j_call: TRBJ2-5
d_call: TRBD1
clone_size: NA
cdr3_nt: TGTGCCAGCAGTTTTGACAGGGTGAAGACCCAGTACTTC
cdr3_aa: CASSFDRVKTQYF

v_call: TRBV19
j_call: TRBJ1-1
d_call: NA
clone_size: NA
cdr3_nt: TGTGCCAGTAGATTCGGCAGGGCTCCGGAGGGGACTGAAGCTTTCTTT
cdr3_aa: CASRFGRAPEGTEAFF

v_call: TRBV7-2
j_call: TRBJ2-7
d_call: NA
clone_size: few
cdr3_nt: TGTGCCAGCAGTTACCAGGGGAAACGCGAGCAGTACTTC
cdr3_aa: CASSYQGKREQYF

v_call: TRBV19
j_call: TRBJ1-4
d_call: NA
clone_size: NA
cdr3_nt: TGTGCCAGTACCCCCCGCGGGAGGGCCGATGGGGAAAAACTGTTTTTT
cdr3_aa: CASTPRGRADGEKLFF

v_call: TRBV27
j_call: TRBJ2-1
d_call: TRBD2
clone_size: NA
cdr3_nt: TGTGCCAGCAGCCGAGACGCGGGAGGGTACAATGAGCAGTTCTTC
cdr3_aa: CASSRDAGGYNEQFF

v_call: TRBV11-2
j_call: TRBJ1-6
d_call: NA
clone_size: NA
cdr3_nt: TGTGCCAGCAGCTTCGGGTTCCTCATACAGGGTCCTAATTCACCCCTCCACTTT
cdr3_aa: CASSFGFLIQGPNSPLHF

v_call: TRBV10-1
j_call: TRBJ2-7
d_call: NA
clone_size: few
cdr3_nt: TGCGCCAGCAGTGGGCCAGGCAAGGCAGGCTCCTACGAGCAGTACTTC
cdr3_aa: CASSGPGKAGSYEQYF

v_call: TRBV4-1
j_call: TRBJ2-5
d_call: NA
clone_size: NA
cdr3_nt: TGCGCCAGCAGCCAAGGGAGACAGTGGGGGACCCAGTACTTC
cdr3_aa: CASSQGRQWGTQYF

v_call: TRBV5-1
j_call: TRBJ2-5
d_call: NA
clone_size: NA
cdr3_nt: TGCGCCAGCAGCTTGGGGCCAGGCTCGGAAGAGACCCAGTACTTC
cdr3_aa: CASSLGPGSEETQYF

v_call: TRBV3-1/TRBV3-2
j_call: TRBJ2-7
d_call: TRBD2
clone_size: once
cdr3_nt: TGTGCCAGCAGCCAAGGACTAGCGGGAGTTTCGGTCTACGAGCAGTACTTC
cdr3_aa: CASSQGLAGVSVYEQYF

v_call: TRBV11-3
j_call: TRBJ2-7
d_call: NA
clone_size: NA
cdr3_nt: TGTGCCAGCAGCCTCGCGGCGACCTCCTACGAGCAGTACTTC
cdr3_aa: CASSLAATSYEQYF

v_call: TRBV5-8
j_call: TRBJ2-6
d_call: NA
clone_size: NA
cdr3_nt: TGTGCCAGCAGCGCCGGGTGGTCTGGGGCCAACGTCCTGACTTTC
cdr3_aa: CASSAGWSGANVLTF

v_call: TRBV19
j_call: TRBJ1-2
d_call: NA
clone_size: NA
cdr3_nt: TGTGCCAGTAGTATAGCCTCGTCAGATTCCTATGGCTACACCTTC
cdr3_aa: CASSIASSDSYGYTF

v_call: TRBV2
j_call: TRBJ2-3
d_call: NA
clone_size: NA
cdr3_nt: TGTGCCAGCAGTGAAGCTGGAGTCCAACCAGATACGCAGTATTTT
cdr3_aa: CASSEAGVQPDTQYF

v_call: TRBV28
j_call: TRBJ2-7
d_call: TRBD1
clone_size: NA
cdr3_nt: TGTGCCAGCAGAAACCGGGACAGAAACTACGAGCAGTACTTC
cdr3_aa: CASRNRDRNYEQYF

v_call: TRBV28
j_call: TRBJ2-1
d_call: NA
clone_size: NA
cdr3_nt: TGTGCCAGCAGTCCCTTTGACGGGAGAGCCTACAATGAGCAGTTCTTC
cdr3_aa: CASSPFDGRAYNEQFF

v_call: TRBV18
j_call: TRBJ2-7
d_call: NA
clone_size: NA
cdr3_nt: TGTGCCAGCTCACCAGAGGCTATGGTGGACAAAACCTACGAGCAGTACTTC
cdr3_aa: CASSPEAMVDKTYEQYF

v_call: TRBV29-1
j_call: TRBJ1-2
d_call: NA
clone_size: NA
cdr3_nt: TGCAGCATCCGGACAGACGATAACTATGGCTACACCTTC
cdr3_aa: CSIRTDDNYGYTF

v_call: TRBV6-5
j_call: TRBJ2-2
d_call: TRBD2
clone_size: many
cdr3_nt: TGTGCCACTCACTTCACCGGGGGGAGAACCGGGGAGCTGTTTTTT
cdr3_aa: CATHFTGGRTGELFF

v_call: TRBV28
j_call: TRBJ2-3
d_call: TRBD2
clone_size: NA
cdr3_nt: TGTGCCAGCAGTTTGGCCTTAGCGGGAGATACGCAGTATTTT
cdr3_aa: CASSLALAGDTQYF

v_call: TRBV9
j_call: TRBJ2-2
d_call: TRBD2
clone_size: NA
cdr3_nt: TGTGCCAGCAGCGTAGGGCTAGCGGGAGTGCGGACCGGGGAGCTGTTTTTT
cdr3_aa: CASSVGLAGVRTGELFF

v_call: TRBV2
j_call: TRBJ2-7
d_call: NA
clone_size: NA
cdr3_nt: TGTGCCAGCAGGGTACTAGTGGCCCGTAGCTCCTACGAGCAGTACTTC
cdr3_aa: CASRVLVARSSYEQYF

v_call: TRBV28
j_call: TRBJ1-5
d_call: NA
clone_size: NA
cdr3_nt: TGTGCCAGCGGGGGGGGAAACCAGCCCCAGCATTTT
cdr3_aa: CASGGGNQPQHF

v_call: TRBV23-1
j_call: TRBJ2-1
d_call: TRBD2
clone_size: NA
cdr3_nt: TGCGCCAGCAGTCGACCGGGACTAAGCTACAATGAGCAGTTCTTC
cdr3_aa: CASSRPGLSYNEQFF

v_call: TRBV7-9
j_call: TRBJ2-7
d_call: NA
clone_size: NA
cdr3_nt: TGTGCCAGCAGCTACGCGGGATCTCACTACGAGCAGTACTTC
cdr3_aa: CASSYAGSHYEQYF

v_call: TRBV5-1
j_call: TRBJ2-1
d_call: NA
clone_size: NA
cdr3_nt: TGCGCCAGCAGCCCCGTACCGGGCTACAATGAGCAGTTCTTC
cdr3_aa: CASSPVPGYNEQFF

v_call: TRBV10-3
j_call: TRBJ1-1
d_call: NA
clone_size: NA
cdr3_nt: TGTGCCATCAGACCGGGACAAGGAGGCGCTGAAGCTTTCTTT
cdr3_aa: CAIRPGQGGAEAFF

v_call: TRBV18
j_call: TRBJ2-1
d_call: TRBD2
clone_size: NA
cdr3_nt: TGTGCCAGCTCACCACCGGTGGGTAGCGGGTACTCCTACAATGAGCAGTTCTTC
cdr3_aa: CASSPPVGSGYSYNEQFF

v_call: TRBV28
j_call: TRBJ1-5
d_call: TRBD1
clone_size: once
cdr3_nt: TGTGCCAGCAGTTCGACTACAGGGGGCGAAGGTTATAGCAATCAGCCCCAGCATTTT
cdr3_aa: CASSSTTGGEGYSNQPQHF

v_call: TRBV7-9
j_call: TRBJ2-5
d_call: NA
clone_size: NA
cdr3_nt: TGTGCCAGCACCTTCGGGGGGTCGACAGGGGTGGAGACCCAGTACTTC
cdr3_aa: CASTFGGSTGVETQYF